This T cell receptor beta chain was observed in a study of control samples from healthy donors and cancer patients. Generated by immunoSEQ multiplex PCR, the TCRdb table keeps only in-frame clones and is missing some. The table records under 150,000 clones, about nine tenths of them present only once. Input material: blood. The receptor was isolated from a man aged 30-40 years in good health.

In nucleotides, the CDR3 is TGCGCCAGCAGCCCCGACGGAAGGGCTGAAGCTTTCTTT. It codes for CASSPDGRAEAFF. The chain uses TRBV5-1 and TRBJ1-1; D is unclear. Deletions cut 4 bases from V and 6 bases from J, with 13 bases between. CDR3 length: 13 residues. Germline assignment: CDR1 SGHRS and CDR2 YFSETQ.